The 21 T cell receptor beta chains in this list originate from one sample, sequenced in a study of blood T cells in healthy people across ages. The authors ran a second PCR of about 6 to 11 cycles using a sample-barcoded 5' primer and a J-beta primer mix. From the 5' RACE reads, TCRdb called clonotypes with MiXCR, one entry per CDR3 protein. Here the sample spans approximately 880,000 distinct CDR3 sequences, about 48% being singletons. The source material was blood. Source of these receptors: a man younger than 45 in good health.

V is TRBV20-1 and J is TRBJ2-6; 11 positions agree with TRBD2. Trimming removed 3 bases from V and 1 base from J; junction bases left unmatched: 5. The CDR3 runs to 17 residues. Germline V lookup: CDR1 DFQATT, CDR2 SNEGSKA (reference sequence). The CDR3 DNA reads as TGCAGTGCTAGTCCGACTAGCGGGACGTCTGGGGCCAACGTCCTGACTTTC. Residues: CSASPTSGTSGANVLTF.

This clonotype was seen repeatedly, ten times or more. This chain connects TRBV6-2 or TRBV6-3 to TRBJ1-2; 8 bases match TRBD1. The V and J ends lost 6 bases and 0 bases, in that order; junction bases with no gene match: 9. Germline lookup yields CDR1 MNHEY and CDR2 SVGEGT. This CDR3 is 16 amino acids long. The CDR3 sequence is CASRPTGADSNYGYTF. The CDR3 bases are TGTGCCAGCAGGCCGACAGGGGCGGATTCTAACTATGGCTACACCTTC.

The chain employs TRBV6-1 and TRBJ2-4, with D tentatively TRBD2 (5 bases). With the DNA end fitting TRBJ2-7 better, the J assignment may be wrong. The CDR3 covers 14 residues. Germline CDR1 MNHNS, CDR2 SASEGT. The CDR3 region has the DNA TGTGCCAGCAGTTTCCGGGTCCTAGCCGACGAGCAGTACTTC. The encoded protein is CASSFRVLADEQYF.

Comment on this clonotype: Germline and junction disagree at one end, which may indicate a read error. The chain recombines TRBV5-1 with TRBJ2-5; maybe TRBD2 (6 bases). The length of the CDR3 is 14 residues. Looked up from germline, CDR1 is SGHRS and CDR2 is YFSETQ. This CDR3 reads CAGSGQGFQETQYF. CDR3 coding DNA: TGCGCCGGCAGCGGGCAGGGATTTCAAGAGACCCAGTACTTC.

This chain links TRBV15 with TRBJ2-1; perhaps D is TRBD1 or TRBD2 (5 bases each). This CDR3 is 15 amino acids long. Germline loops: CDR1 LNHNV, CDR2 YYDKDF (reference sequence). Deletions cut 0 bases from V and 7 bases from J, with 13 bases between. CDR3 bases: TGTGCCACCAGCAGAGACGGGGTAGCAGGGAATGAGCAGTTCTTC. Translating it yields CATSRDGVAGNEQFF.

The chain links TRBV20-1 to TRBJ2-7; possible D gene TRBD1, 6 bases. Germline values: CDR1 DFQATT, CDR2 SNEGSKA (reference sequence). CDR3 length: 11 amino acids. Trimming removed 3 bases from V and 10 bases from J, with 13 bases in between. The CDR3 DNA reads as TGCAGTGCTAGGGGACCACAGGGTCAGTACTTC. Translated: CSARGPQGQYF.

The chain has TRBV10-3 and TRBJ2-7; D call uncertain. This CDR3 spans 15 amino acids. Germline values: CDR1 ENHRY, CDR2 SYGVKD. V lost 5 bases and J 2 bases, leaving 16 bases between the germline ends. The CDR3 reads CAISSDLGLAYEQYF. The CDR3 nucleotides are TGTGCCATCAGTTCCGACCTGGGCCTAGCCTACGAGCAGTACTTC.

J is TRBJ2-1 and V is TRBV28; the match to TRBD2 covers 9 bases. The assigned J gene may be wrong: the sequence end matches TRBJ2-7 better. The CDR3 spans 15 residues. Germline CDR1 is MDHEN and CDR2 is SYDVKM. This chain's CDR3 is CASSPSAGGRGEQYF. DNA of the CDR3: TGTGCCAGCAGTCCCTCAGCAGGCGGGAGGGGCGAGCAGTACTTC.

The chain joins TRBV27 to TRBJ2-3; TRBD2 agrees at 7 bases. The V gene's germline CDR1 is MNHEY and CDR2 SMNVEV (reference sequence). V trimming: 3 bases; J trimming: 5 bases; junction bases outside the gene matches: 8. The CDR3 has 15 residues. Written as DNA, the CDR3 is TGTGCCAGCAGTTTTACAGCGGGGAGGGGAGATACGCAGTATTTT. Translation: CASSFTAGRGDTQYF.

V gene TRBV6-5 combines with J gene TRBJ2-7, with TRBD2 as a possible D gene (5 bases). The end of the DNA fits TRBJ2-5 better, so the J call may be wrong. CDR3 length equals 14 residues. Germline lookup yields CDR1 MNHEY and CDR2 SVGAGI. CDR3 region: CASSYSERGRTQYF. In nucleotides, the CDR3 is TGTGCCAGCAGTTACTCGGAAAGAGGGCGGACCCAGTACTTC.

This clonotype has at least ten counts. The chain employs TRBV6-2 or TRBV6-3 and TRBJ2-1; the D is unclear. CDR1 and CDR2 from the germline V gene are MNHEY and SVGEGT. The V end lost 7 bases, the J end lost 6 bases, and 13 bases lay between the germline ends. This CDR3 has 13 residues. CDR3 amino acids: CASIPPGLNEQFF. DNA of the CDR3: TGTGCCAGCATCCCCCCTGGGCTCAATGAGCAGTTCTTC.

This clonotype has just one count. CDR3 loop: CASSLGLRAGTQYF. CDR3 nucleotide sequence: TGTGCCAGCAGCTTAGGTTTAAGAGCGGGTACGCAGTATTTT. The gene calls are TRBV11-3 and TRBJ2-3; D is possibly TRBD2 (6 bases). Germline V gives CDR1 SGHNT, CDR2 YENEEA. The V and J ends lost 1 base and 8 bases respectively, with 13 bases between them. This CDR3 region has 14 residues.

In its sample, this clonotype was seen many times. The gene calls are TRBV12-3 or TRBV12-4 and TRBJ2-7; D is undetermined. This CDR3 contains 13 residues. V was cut by 7 bases and J by 0 bases, with 10 bases left in between. The CDR3 spells CASTLSNSYEQYF. Here the CDR3 DNA reads TGTGCCAGCACCCTGAGTAACTCCTACGAGCAGTACTTC.

The chain recombines TRBV5-1 with TRBJ2-3, with unresolved D. Trimming took off 6 bases at V and 1 base at J, with 9 bases between the two ends. This CDR3 has 13 amino acids. CDR1 is SGHRS, CDR2 YFSETQ, per germline. The CDR3 DNA is TGCGCCAGCATTAAGAGTGGCACAGATACGCAGTATTTT. Translated: CASIKSGTDTQYF.

This clonotype was detected many times. The chain employs TRBV6-2 or TRBV6-3 and TRBJ1-5; TRBD1 matches 8 bases. V was clipped by 6 bases and J by 1 base; unmatched bases: 8. Germline V gene lookup returns CDR1 MNHEY and CDR2 SVGEGT. This CDR3 is built from 16 residues. The CDR3 sequence is CASSSGQGWSNQPQHF. CDR3 DNA sequence: TGTGCCAGCAGCTCTGGACAGGGCTGGAGCAATCAGCCCCAGCATTTT.

The J gene is TRBJ2-7, the V gene TRBV10-2, with D unclear. Per the germline V gene, CDR1 is WSHSY and CDR2 is SAAADI. The CDR3 has 12 amino acids. Trimming took 4 bases from V and 7 from J, leaving 11 bases between them. The DNA for the CDR3 is TGCGCCAGCAGTGTGGATCTTTTAGAGCAGTACTTC. Translating gives CASSVDLLEQYF.

V and J are TRBV7-9 and TRBJ1-1, with D possibly TRBD1 on 5 matching bases. Germline CDR1 SEHNR, CDR2 FQNEAQ (reference sequence). Between the trimmed V and J ends, which lost 0 bases and 0 bases, there was a span of 11 bases. This CDR3 spans 16 amino acids. CDR3 region: CASSLAWGSMNTEAFF. The CDR3 DNA sequence: TGTGCCAGCAGCTTAGCGTGGGGGTCCATGAACACTGAAGCTTTCTTT.

The chain joins TRBV5-8 to TRBJ1-5, with D possibly matching TRBD1 (6 bases). CDR3 length: 17 residues. V was shortened by 4 bases and J by 6 bases, with 23 bases between the two germline ends. Per germline, CDR1 SGHTS and CDR2 YDEGEE. This CDR3 is CASSPREGGIGTQPQHF. The DNA of the CDR3 is TGTGCCAGCAGCCCGCGGGAAGGGGGGATTGGTACTCAGCCCCAGCATTTT.

This clonotype has more than one count but fewer than ten. The V call is TRBV12-3 or TRBV12-4, the J call TRBJ2-7; 7 bases match TRBD1. Trimming removed 6 bases from V and 3 bases from J; junction bases left unmatched: 8. The CDR3 has 14 amino acids. This CDR3 is CASSYRQGYYEQYF. The CDR3 region has the DNA TGTGCCAGCAGCTACCGACAGGGCTACTACGAGCAGTACTTC.

The rearrangement links TRBV4-3 to TRBJ2-7; D is uncertain. Trimming took off 2 bases at V and 0 bases at J, with 11 bases between the two ends. The CDR3 is 15 amino acids. Germline loops: CDR1 LGHNA, CDR2 YSLEER. The CDR3 DNA sequence: TGCGCCAGCAGCCAAAAAGAGGCGAGCTCCTACGAGCAGTACTTC. Its translation: CASSQKEASSYEQYF.

This clonotype has only a few counts. This chain links TRBV28 with TRBJ1-2, with 9 nucleotides matching TRBD1. Germline values: CDR1 MDHEN, CDR2 SYDVKM. Germline trimming cut 7 bases from V and 4 bases from J; bases unmatched to any gene: 7. The CDR3 length is 14 residues. The CDR3 protein is CASTFTQGAYGYTF. The DNA for the CDR3 is TGTGCCAGCACTTTCACACAGGGGGCCTATGGCTACACCTTC.